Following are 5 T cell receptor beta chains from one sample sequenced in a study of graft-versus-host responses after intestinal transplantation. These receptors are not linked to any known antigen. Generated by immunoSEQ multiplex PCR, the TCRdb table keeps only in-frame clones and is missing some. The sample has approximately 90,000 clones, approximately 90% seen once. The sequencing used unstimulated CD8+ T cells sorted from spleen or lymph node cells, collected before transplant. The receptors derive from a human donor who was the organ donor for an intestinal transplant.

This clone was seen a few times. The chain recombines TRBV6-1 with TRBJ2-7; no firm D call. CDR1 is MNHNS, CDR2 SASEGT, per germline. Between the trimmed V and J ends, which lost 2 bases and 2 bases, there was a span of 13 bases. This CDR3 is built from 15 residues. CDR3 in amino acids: CASSELGNSAYEQYF. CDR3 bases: TGTGCCAGCAGTGAATTAGGAAACAGCGCCTACGAGCAGTACTTC.

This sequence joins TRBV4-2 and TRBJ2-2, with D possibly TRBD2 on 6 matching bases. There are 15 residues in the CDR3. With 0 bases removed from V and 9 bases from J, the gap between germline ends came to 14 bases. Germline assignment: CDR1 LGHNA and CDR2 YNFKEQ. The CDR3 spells CASSQEIGSGWELFF. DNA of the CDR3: TGTGCCAGCAGCCAAGAGATTGGTAGCGGCTGGGAGCTGTTTTTT.

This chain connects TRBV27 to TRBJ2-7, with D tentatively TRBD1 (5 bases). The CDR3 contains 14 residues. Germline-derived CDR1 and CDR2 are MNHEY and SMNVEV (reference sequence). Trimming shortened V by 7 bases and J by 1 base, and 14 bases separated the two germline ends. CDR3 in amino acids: CASTLRAGSYEQYF. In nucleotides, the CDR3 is TGTGCCAGCACCCTCAGGGCCGGGTCCTACGAGCAGTACTTC.

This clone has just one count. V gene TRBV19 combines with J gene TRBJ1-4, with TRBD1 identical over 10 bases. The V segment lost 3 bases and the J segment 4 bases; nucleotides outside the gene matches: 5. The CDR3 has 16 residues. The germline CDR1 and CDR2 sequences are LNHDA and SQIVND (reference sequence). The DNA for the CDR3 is TGTGCCAGTAGTATTTTCGGGACAGGGGTTAATGAAAAACTGTTTTTT. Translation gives CASSIFGTGVNEKLFF.

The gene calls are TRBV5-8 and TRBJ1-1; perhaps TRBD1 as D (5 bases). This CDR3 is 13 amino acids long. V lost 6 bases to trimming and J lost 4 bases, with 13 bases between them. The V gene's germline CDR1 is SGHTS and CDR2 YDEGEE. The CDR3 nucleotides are TGTGCCAGCAACCCCGGGGGGGGCACTGAAGCTTTCTTT. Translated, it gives CASNPGGGTEAFF.